The clone carrying this T cell receptor beta chain was found a few times. The source of the sample is a study of blood T cells in healthy people across ages. Sample-barcoded 5' priming and a J-beta primer mix drove a second PCR of about 6 to 12 cycles. A template-switch adaptor containing 12 random nucleotides labeled each cDNA molecule. TCRdb recomputed calls from the 5' RACE reads with MiXCR, one row per CDR3 protein. This repertoire shows hundreds of thousands of distinct CDR3 sequences, around 25% found once; its top ten account for roughly a tenth. This CDR3 contains 11 residues. The V end lost 5 bases, the J end lost 8 bases, and 9 bases lay between the germline ends. CDR1 SGHTA and CDR2 FQGNSA come from the germline V gene. In addition, the sample was reused for a study of T cells of mothers and their children. That report notes: Per child, 3 million or so TCR beta CDR3 reads were obtained, against over 9.5 million per mother.

The sequenced sample consisted of blood. The TCR was taken from a boy younger than 18 in good health. The genes are TRBV7-2 and TRBJ1-2, with D perhaps TRBD1 (6 bases). In DNA form, the CDR3 reads TGTGCCAGCAGCCTACAGGGAGGCTACACCTTC. This translates into CASSLQGGYTF.